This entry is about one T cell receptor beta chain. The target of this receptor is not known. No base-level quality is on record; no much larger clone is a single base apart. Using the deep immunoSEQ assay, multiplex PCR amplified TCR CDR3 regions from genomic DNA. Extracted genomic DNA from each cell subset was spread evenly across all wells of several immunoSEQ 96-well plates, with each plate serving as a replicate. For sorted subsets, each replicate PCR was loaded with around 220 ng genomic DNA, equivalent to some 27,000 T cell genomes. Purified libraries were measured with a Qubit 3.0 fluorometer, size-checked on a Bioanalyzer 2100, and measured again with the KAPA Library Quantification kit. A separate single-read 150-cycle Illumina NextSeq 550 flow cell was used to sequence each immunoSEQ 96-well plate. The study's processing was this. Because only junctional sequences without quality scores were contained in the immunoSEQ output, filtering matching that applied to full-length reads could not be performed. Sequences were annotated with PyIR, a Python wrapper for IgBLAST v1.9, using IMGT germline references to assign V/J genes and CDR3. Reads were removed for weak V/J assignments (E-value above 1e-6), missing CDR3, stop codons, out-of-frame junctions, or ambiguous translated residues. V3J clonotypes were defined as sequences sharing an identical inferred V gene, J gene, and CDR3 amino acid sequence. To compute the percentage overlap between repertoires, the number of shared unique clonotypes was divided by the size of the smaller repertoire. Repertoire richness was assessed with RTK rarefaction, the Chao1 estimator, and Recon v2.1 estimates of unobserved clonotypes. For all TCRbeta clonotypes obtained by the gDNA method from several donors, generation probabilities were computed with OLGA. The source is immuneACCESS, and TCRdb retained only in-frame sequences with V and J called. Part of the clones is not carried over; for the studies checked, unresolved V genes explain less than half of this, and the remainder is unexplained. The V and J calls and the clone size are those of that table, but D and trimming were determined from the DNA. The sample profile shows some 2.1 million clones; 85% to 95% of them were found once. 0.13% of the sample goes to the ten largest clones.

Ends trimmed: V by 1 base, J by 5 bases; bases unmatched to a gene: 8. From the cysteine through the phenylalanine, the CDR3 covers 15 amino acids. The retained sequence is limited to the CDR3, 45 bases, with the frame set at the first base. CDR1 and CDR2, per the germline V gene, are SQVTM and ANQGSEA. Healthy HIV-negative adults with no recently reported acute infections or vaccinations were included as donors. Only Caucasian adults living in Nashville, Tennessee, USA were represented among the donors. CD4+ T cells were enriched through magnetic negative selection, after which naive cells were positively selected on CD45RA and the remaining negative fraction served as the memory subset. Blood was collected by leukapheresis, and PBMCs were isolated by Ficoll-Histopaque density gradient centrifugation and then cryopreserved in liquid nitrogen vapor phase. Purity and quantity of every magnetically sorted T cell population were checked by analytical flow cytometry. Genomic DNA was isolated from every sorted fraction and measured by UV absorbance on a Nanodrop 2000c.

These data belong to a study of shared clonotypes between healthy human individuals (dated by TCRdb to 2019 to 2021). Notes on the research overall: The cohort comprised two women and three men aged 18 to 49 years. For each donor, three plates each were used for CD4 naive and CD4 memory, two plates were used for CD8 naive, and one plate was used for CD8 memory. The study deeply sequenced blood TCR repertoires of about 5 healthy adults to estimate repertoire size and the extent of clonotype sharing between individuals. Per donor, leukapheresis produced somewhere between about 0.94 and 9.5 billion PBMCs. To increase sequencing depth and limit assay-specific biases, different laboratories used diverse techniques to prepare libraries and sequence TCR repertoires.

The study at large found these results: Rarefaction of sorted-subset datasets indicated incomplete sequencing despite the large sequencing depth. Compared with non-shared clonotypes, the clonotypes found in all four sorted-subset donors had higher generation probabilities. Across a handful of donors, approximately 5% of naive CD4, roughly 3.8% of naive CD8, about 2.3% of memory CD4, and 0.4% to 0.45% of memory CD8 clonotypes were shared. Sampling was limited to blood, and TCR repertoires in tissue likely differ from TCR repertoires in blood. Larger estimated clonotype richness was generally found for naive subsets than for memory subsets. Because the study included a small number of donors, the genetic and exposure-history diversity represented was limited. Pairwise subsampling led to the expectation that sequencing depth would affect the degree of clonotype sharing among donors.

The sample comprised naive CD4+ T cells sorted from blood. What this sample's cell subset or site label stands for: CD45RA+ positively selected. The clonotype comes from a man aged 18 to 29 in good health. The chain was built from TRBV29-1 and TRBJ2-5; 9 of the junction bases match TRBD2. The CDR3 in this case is CSVEGSRGGTETQYF. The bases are TGCAGCGTTGAAGGGTCGCGGGGGGGCACTGAGACCCAGTACTTC.